This T cell receptor (beta chain) was sequenced for a study of CD8+ T cells in alopecia areata. Treatment noted: oral pan-JAK inhibitor, 5-10 mg twice daily. cDNA serving as the sequencing template came from extracted, reverse transcribed RNA. Measured with immunoSEQ multiplex PCR; TCRdb has only the in-frame clones, and not every one. The table includes 200,000 to 250,000 clones, under 60% detected once. The sequencing here drew on CD4+ T cells sorted from blood, taken at week 4, from a patient treated with tofacitinib. The source of this sequence is a human donor with alopecia areata.

CDR3 loop: CASSLPQGAGYGYTF. The CDR3 region has the DNA TGTGCCAGCAGCTTGCCACAGGGGGCGGGCTATGGCTACACCTTC. The genes are TRBV5-4 and TRBJ1-2, with 9 bases that match TRBD1. V lost 1 base and J lost 4; bases outside the gene matches: 5. The CDR3 contains 15 residues. CDR1 and CDR2 from the germline V gene are SGHNT and YYREEE (reference sequence).